This T cell receptor (beta chain) was identified during a study of OX40 agonist ivuxolimab in advanced cancers. Study-wide context: The dose-escalation group included hepatocellular carcinoma, melanoma, renal cell carcinoma and head and neck cancer.

This CDR3 is built from 15 residues. The cohort excluded patients with autoimmune disease history or systemic immunosuppression. General study findings and limits: Undetermined was the antigen specificity of the expanded peripheral T cells. Both CD4+ and CD8+ T cell populations in blood had undergone clonal expansion by week 6 at 0.1 to 3.0 mg/kg.

Data came from immunoSEQ multiplex PCR; TCRdb stores just in-frame clones and leaves some out. This table holds about 72,000 clones, nearly 90% found once. On this clone: Its specificity is not known.

The receptor was isolated from an adult with an advanced solid tumor such as melanoma, head and neck, liver or kidney cancer. The chain employs TRBV12-2 and TRBJ1-6; the table names TRBD1, a call not compared with the DNA. TRBV12-2 is a known pseudogene. This sample comprised CD4+ or CD8+ T cells sorted from blood, obtained in a trial of the OX40 agonist ivuxolimab. The CDR3 DNA is TGTGCAAGTCGCTCCGGACAGGGGGCTCGTTCACCCCTCCACTTT. Protein: CASRSGQGARSPLHF.